This T cell receptor beta chain is drawn from a study of T cells in Graves' hyperthyroidism and ophthalmopathy. Notes on the study in general: The model identified upcoming ophthalmopathy a median around 7.1 months ahead of onset. Within blood appeared most thyroid clonotypes that had expanded above 0.001. Ophthalmopathy and stable hyperthyroidism were told apart by a 13 V-J model.

Uncontrolled infection, other autoimmune disease, pregnancy or lactation disqualified patients from enrolment. Researchers amplified the TCR beta CDR3 regions from RNA transcripts. Using the HTBI primer set, a first-round RT-PCR was run on the TCR CDR3. TCRdb itself ran the multiplex PCR reads through MiXCR, one entry per CDR3 protein. The profile shows more than 550,000 distinct CDR3 sequences, 45% of them singletons. This clonotype occurred many times. Its antigen is still unknown. Germline values: CDR1 ENHRY, CDR2 SYGVKD. The CDR3 covers 16 residues. Trimming cost V 2 bases and J 2 bases; bases outside gene matches: 4.

The chain recombines TRBV10-3 with TRBJ2-2; TRBD2 matches 8 bases. The origin of this receptor is an adult man with Graves' disease, either hyperthyroidism or ophthalmopathy (not recorded which). The sequenced sample was peripheral blood or thyroid tissue (not recorded which). The CDR3 sequence is CAISEVVAGNTGELFF. CDR3 DNA: TGTGCCATCAGTGAGGTGGTAGCGGGAAACACCGGGGAGCTGTTTTTT.